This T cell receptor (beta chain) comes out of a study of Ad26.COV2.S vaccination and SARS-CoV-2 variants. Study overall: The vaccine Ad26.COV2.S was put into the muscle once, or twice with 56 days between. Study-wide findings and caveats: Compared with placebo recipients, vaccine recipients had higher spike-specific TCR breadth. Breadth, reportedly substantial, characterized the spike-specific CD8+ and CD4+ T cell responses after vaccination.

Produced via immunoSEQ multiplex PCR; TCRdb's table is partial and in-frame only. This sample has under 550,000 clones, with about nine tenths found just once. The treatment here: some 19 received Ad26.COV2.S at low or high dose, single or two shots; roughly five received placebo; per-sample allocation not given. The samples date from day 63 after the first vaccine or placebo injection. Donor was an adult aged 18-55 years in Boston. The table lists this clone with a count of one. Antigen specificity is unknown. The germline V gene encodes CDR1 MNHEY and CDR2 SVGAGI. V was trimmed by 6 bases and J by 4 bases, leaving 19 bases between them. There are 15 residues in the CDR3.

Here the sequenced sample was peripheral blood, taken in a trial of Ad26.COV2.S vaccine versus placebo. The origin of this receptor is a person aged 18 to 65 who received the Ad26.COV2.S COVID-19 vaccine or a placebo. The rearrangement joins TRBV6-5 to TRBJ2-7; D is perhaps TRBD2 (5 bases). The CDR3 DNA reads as TGTGCCAGCAGCATCGGAGCGACTGTAGCGTACGAGCAGTACTTC. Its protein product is CASSIGATVAYEQYF.